One T cell receptor beta chain is described in this entry. These data come from a study of OX40 agonist ivuxolimab in advanced cancers. Trimming removed 5 bases from V and 0 bases from J; junction bases left unmatched: 5. Germline lookup yields CDR1 SGHAT and CDR2 FQNNGV. The CDR3 contains 16 residues. TCRdb's table, derived via immunoSEQ multiplex PCR, lists solely in-frame clones and lacks some. The table lists 69,000 or so clones, about 85% of them singletons. This specimen was CD4+ or CD8+ T cells sorted from blood, taken in a trial of the OX40 agonist ivuxolimab. The chain links TRBV11-2 to TRBJ1-5; 9 nucleotides line up with TRBD1. This clonotype was sampled from an adult with an advanced solid tumor such as melanoma, head and neck, liver or kidney cancer. This CDR3 reads CASSTGTGYSNQPQHF. In DNA form, the CDR3 reads TGTGCCAGCAGCACCGGGACAGGGTATAGCAATCAGCCCCAGCATTTT.